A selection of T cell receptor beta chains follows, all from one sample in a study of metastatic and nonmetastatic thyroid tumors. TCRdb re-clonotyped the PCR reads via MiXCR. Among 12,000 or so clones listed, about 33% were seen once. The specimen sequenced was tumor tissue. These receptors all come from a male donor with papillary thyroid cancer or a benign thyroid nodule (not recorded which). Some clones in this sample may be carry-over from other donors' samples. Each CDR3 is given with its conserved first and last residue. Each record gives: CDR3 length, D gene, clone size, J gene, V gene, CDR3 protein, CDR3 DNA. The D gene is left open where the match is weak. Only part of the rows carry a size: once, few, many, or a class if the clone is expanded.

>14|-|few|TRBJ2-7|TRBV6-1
CASSEWGARLEQYF
TGTGCCAGCAGTGAATGGGGGGCGCGTCTCGAGCAGTACTTC
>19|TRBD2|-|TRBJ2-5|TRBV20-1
CSARGLPGLAGGPQETQYF
TGCAGTGCTAGGGGCCTACCGGGACTAGCGGGAGGGCCCCAAGAGACCCAGTACTTC
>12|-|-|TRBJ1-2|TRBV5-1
CASSGAGYGYTF
TGCGCCAGCAGCGGGGCAGGCTATGGCTACACCTTC
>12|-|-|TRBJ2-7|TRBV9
CASSGLDDEQYF
TGTGCCAGCAGCGGACTGGACGACGAGCAGTACTTC
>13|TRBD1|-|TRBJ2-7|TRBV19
CASSPGQGGEQYF
TGTGCCAGTAGTCCCGGACAGGGAGGCGAGCAGTACTTC
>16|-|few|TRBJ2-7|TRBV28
CASSSPGRWLAYEQYF
TGTGCCAGCAGTTCCCCGGGGAGGTGGCTCGCCTACGAGCAGTACTTC
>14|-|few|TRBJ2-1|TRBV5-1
CASSFPPPRNEQFF
TGCGCCAGTAGCTTCCCCCCTCCTAGAAATGAGCAGTTCTTC
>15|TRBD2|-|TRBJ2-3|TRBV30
CAWTDRGGFTDTQYF
TGTGCCTGGACTGATCGCGGGGGGTTCACAGATACGCAGTATTTT
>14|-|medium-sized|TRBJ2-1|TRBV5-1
CASSLVVGPNEQFF
TGCGCCAGCAGCTTGGTCGTAGGGCCCAATGAGCAGTTCTTC
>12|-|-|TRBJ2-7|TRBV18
CASSPGDYEQYF
TGTGCCAGCTCACCAGGGGACTACGAGCAGTACTTC
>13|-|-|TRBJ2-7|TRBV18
CASSPDQGYEQYF
TGTGCCAGCTCACCAGATCAAGGCTACGAGCAGTACTTC
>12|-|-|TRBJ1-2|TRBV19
CAIGRFDYGYTF
TGTGCCATCGGGAGATTCGATTATGGCTACACCTTC
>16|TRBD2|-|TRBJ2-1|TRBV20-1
CSARDFATSGSSEQFF
TGCAGTGCTAGAGATTTTGCGACTAGCGGGAGTAGTGAGCAGTTCTTC
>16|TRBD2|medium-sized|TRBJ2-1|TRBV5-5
CASMLTSGASYNEQFF
TGTGCCAGCATGTTGACTAGCGGGGCGTCCTACAATGAGCAGTTCTTC
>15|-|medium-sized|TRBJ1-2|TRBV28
CASSFLGRRNYGYTF
TGTGCCAGCAGTTTCCTCGGGCGGAGGAACTATGGCTACACCTTC
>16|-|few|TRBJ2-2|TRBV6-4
CASSPLKGVSAGELFF
TGTGCCAGCAGCCCTCTGAAGGGTGTTTCGGCCGGGGAGCTGTTTTTT
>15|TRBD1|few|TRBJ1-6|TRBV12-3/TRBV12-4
CASSFGTGLESPLHF
TGTGCCAGCAGTTTCGGGACAGGGTTAGAGTCACCCCTCCACTTT
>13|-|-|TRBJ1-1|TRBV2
CASANRVGTEAFF
TGTGCCAGCGCAAACAGGGTTGGCACTGAAGCTTTCTTT
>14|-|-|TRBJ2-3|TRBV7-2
CASSVLLSTDTQYF
TGTGCCAGCAGCGTCCTATTGAGCACAGATACGCAGTATTTT
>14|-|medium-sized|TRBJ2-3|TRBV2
CASSVVGSADTQYF
TGTGCCAGCAGTGTGGTCGGGAGCGCAGATACGCAGTATTTT
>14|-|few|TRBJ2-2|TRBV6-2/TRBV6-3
CASRGLEETGELFF
TGTGCAAGCAGAGGGTTAGAGGAAACCGGGGAGCTGTTTTTT
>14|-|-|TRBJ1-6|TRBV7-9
CASSPGRDASPLHF
TGTGCCAGCAGCCCGGGACGAGACGCGTCACCCCTCCACTTT
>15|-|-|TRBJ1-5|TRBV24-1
CATSGSRDSNQPQHF
TGTGCCACCAGTGGCTCGAGGGATAGCAATCAGCCCCAGCATTTT
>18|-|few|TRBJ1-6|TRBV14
CASSQAIVTAAHYSPLHF
TGTGCCAGCAGCCAAGCAATCGTGACAGCCGCTCATTATTCACCCCTCCACTTT
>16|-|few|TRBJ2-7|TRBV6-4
CASSYSMVGVVYEQYF
TGTGCCAGCAGTTACTCGATGGTGGGAGTTGTCTACGAGCAGTACTTC
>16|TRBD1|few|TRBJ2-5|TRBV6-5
CASSYSRGQTQETQYF
TGTGCCAGCAGTTACTCGAGGGGACAGACCCAAGAGACCCAGTACTTC
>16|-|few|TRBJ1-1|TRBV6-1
CASSALDLLKNTEAFF
TGTGCCAGCAGTGCTCTGGACCTACTTAAGAACACTGAAGCTTTCTTT
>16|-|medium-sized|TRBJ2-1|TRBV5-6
CASSLEIGGAYNEQFF
TGTGCCAGCAGCTTGGAGATCGGGGGAGCCTACAATGAGCAGTTCTTC
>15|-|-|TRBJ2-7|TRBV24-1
CATSDPGTDSYEQYF
TGTGCCACCAGTGATCCGGGGACGGATTCCTACGAGCAGTACTTC
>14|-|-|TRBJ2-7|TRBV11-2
CASSLAAGSYEQYF
TGTGCCAGCAGCTTAGCTGCCGGTTCCTACGAGCAGTACTTC
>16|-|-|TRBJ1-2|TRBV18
CASSPKAGTQFYGYTF
TGTGCCAGCTCACCAAAGGCGGGGACCCAATTCTATGGCTACACCTTC
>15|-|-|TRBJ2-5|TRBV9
CASSLSSRHLETQYF
TGTGCCAGCAGCCTATCCTCTCGACATCTGGAGACCCAGTACTTC
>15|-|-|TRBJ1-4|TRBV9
CASSSGAGEGEKLFF
TGTGCCAGCAGCTCCGGGGCAGGGGAGGGTGAAAAACTGTTTTTT
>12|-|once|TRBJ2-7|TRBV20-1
CSAREREYEQYF
TGCAGTGCTAGAGAGCGGGAATACGAGCAGTACTTC
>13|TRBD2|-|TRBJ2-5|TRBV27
CASTPPGGETQYF
TGTGCCAGCACCCCGCCGGGAGGCGAGACCCAGTACTTC
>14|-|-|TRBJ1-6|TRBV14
CASSPWTANSPLHF
TGTGCCAGCAGCCCATGGACAGCCAATTCACCCCTCCACTTT
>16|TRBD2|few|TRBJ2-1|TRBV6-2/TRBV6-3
CASSYETSGLYNEQFF
TGTGCCAGCAGTTACGAGACTAGCGGGCTTTACAATGAGCAGTTCTTC
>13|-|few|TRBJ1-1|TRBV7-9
CASSPGSTVEAFF
TGTGCCAGCAGCCCTGGCTCGACAGTTGAAGCTTTCTTT
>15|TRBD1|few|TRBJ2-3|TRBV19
CASSIGTGGPDTQYF
TGTGCCAGTAGTATAGGGACAGGGGGCCCAGATACGCAGTATTTT
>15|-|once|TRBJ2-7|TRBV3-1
CASSQPGNRVYEQYF
TGTGCCAGCAGCCAACCAGGGAATAGGGTCTACGAGCAGTACTTC
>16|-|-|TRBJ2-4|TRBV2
CASNLFRGTAKNIQYF
TGTGCCAGCAATCTCTTCAGGGGTACGGCCAAAAACATTCAGTACTTC